This is a list of T cell receptor beta chains from one sample in a study of naive and memory T cell subsets. TCRdb recomputed calls from the UMI-ligation and nested PCR reads with MiXCR, one row per CDR3 protein. The profile covers roughly 100,000 distinct CDR3 sequences, with more than 14% appearing a single time and approximately 2.6% taken by the ten largest. Sequencing was carried out using naive CD8+ T cells from blood. The receptors were gathered from a human donor in good health. Each CDR3 is given with its conserved first and last residue. The D gene is left open where the match is weak. Some rows mark clone size as missing; the rest say once, few, many or name a class of expanded clone.

v_gene	d_gene	abundance	j_gene	CDR3aa	CDR3nt
TRBV7-2	TRBD2	NA	TRBJ2-7	CASSSTSGSEQYF	TGTGCCAGCAGCTCGACTAGCGGGTCCGAGCAGTACTTC
TRBV28	NA	few	TRBJ2-7	CASTHQGGYEQYF	TGTGCCAGCACACATCAGGGGGGCTACGAGCAGTACTTC
TRBV19	NA	NA	TRBJ2-4	CASSMGVEGSGNIQYF	TGTGCCAGTAGTATGGGAGTGGAGGGATCGGGAAACATTCAGTACTTC
TRBV12-5	TRBD1	NA	TRBJ2-5	CASGLTTGTGGRFGETQYF	TGTGCTAGTGGTTTGACTACCGGGACAGGGGGCAGGTTTGGAGAGACCCAGTACTTC
TRBV12-3/TRBV12-4	TRBD2	NA	TRBJ2-3	CASSPPTGGDGTDTQYF	TGTGCCAGCAGTCCCCCGACGGGGGGGGACGGCACAGATACGCAGTATTTT
TRBV7-6	TRBD1	few	TRBJ2-7	CASSSGTGFFEQYF	TGTGCCAGCAGCTCCGGGACAGGGTTCTTCGAGCAGTACTTC
TRBV9	NA	NA	TRBJ2-2	CASSVSGAGELFF	TGTGCCAGCAGCGTATCAGGGGCCGGGGAGCTGTTTTTT
TRBV4-3	NA	few	TRBJ1-2	CASSQEAGWSGYTF	TGCGCCAGCAGCCAAGAGGCGGGGTGGAGCGGCTACACCTTC
TRBV4-1	TRBD1	many	TRBJ2-4	CASSQGFGTGGLIRAKNIQYF	TGCGCCAGCAGCCAAGGCTTCGGGACAGGGGGCCTGATTCGGGCCAAAAACATTCAGTACTTC
TRBV4-3	NA	NA	TRBJ2-3	CASSQKEANRAPDTQYF	TGCGCCAGCAGCCAAAAAGAGGCTAACAGGGCCCCCGATACGCAGTATTTT
TRBV7-9	NA	NA	TRBJ1-1	CASSLDVGVNTEAFF	TGTGCCAGCAGCTTAGACGTGGGCGTGAACACTGAAGCTTTCTTT
TRBV7-9	NA	NA	TRBJ1-6	CASSSDSYNSPLHF	TGTGCCAGCAGCTCCGACAGTTATAATTCACCCCTCCACTTT
TRBV20-1	NA	few	TRBJ1-1	CSAERVMNTEAFF	TGCAGTGCCGAAAGGGTCATGAACACTGAAGCTTTCTTT
TRBV12-3/TRBV12-4	TRBD2	many	TRBJ2-5	CATASGGTKYF	TGTGCCACCGCTAGCGGGGGAACAAAGTACTTC
TRBV29-1	TRBD1	many	TRBJ2-7	CSVGDRVSYEQYF	TGCAGCGTTGGGGACAGGGTGTCCTACGAGCAGTACTTC
TRBV7-2	NA	few	TRBJ2-1	CASSSTGHIYYNEQFF	TGTGCCAGCAGCTCGACGGGACACATTTATTACAATGAGCAGTTCTTC
TRBV29-1	NA	many	TRBJ2-7	CSVETDSYEQYF	TGCAGCGTTGAAACAGATTCCTACGAGCAGTACTTC
TRBV2	NA	few	TRBJ1-5	CASKEGRGNQPQHF	TGTGCCAGCAAGGAGGGCAGGGGCAATCAGCCCCAGCATTTT
TRBV7-9	NA	NA	TRBJ1-1	CASTPGPNTEAFF	TGTGCCAGCACCCCAGGGCCCAACACTGAAGCTTTCTTT
TRBV5-1	NA	NA	TRBJ1-1	CASTGTNTEAFF	TGCGCCAGCACCGGGACCAACACTGAAGCTTTCTTT
TRBV5-6	NA	many	TRBJ1-2	CASSEGHREFYGYTF	TGTGCCAGCAGCGAGGGACACCGAGAATTCTATGGCTACACCTTC
TRBV27	NA	many	TRBJ1-2	CASKEEGSFYGYTF	TGTGCCAGCAAGGAGGAGGGATCTTTCTATGGCTACACCTTC
TRBV4-3	NA	NA	TRBJ1-3	CASSQERYSGNTIYF	TGCGCCAGCAGCCAAGAGAGGTACTCTGGAAACACCATATATTTT
TRBV4-3	TRBD2	NA	TRBJ2-3	CASSQEYSGGADTQYF	TGCGCCAGCAGCCAAGAATACAGCGGGGGGGCCGATACGCAGTATTTT
TRBV4-3	NA	NA	TRBJ2-3	CASSQDRLDTQYF	TGCGCCAGCAGCCAAGATCGTTTGGATACGCAGTATTTT
TRBV7-6	NA	NA	TRBJ1-3	CASSSLVGNTIYF	TGTGCCAGCAGCTCCCTTGTCGGAAACACCATATATTTT
TRBV7-7	NA	NA	TRBJ2-3	CASSFYEGDDTQYF	TGTGCTAGCAGCTTTTACGAGGGTGATGATACGCAGTATTTT
TRBV12-3/TRBV12-4	NA	few	TRBJ2-7	CASSPPPVWTAYEQYF	TGTGCCAGCAGTCCCCCACCAGTCTGGACAGCCTACGAGCAGTACTTC
TRBV12-3/TRBV12-4	NA	NA	TRBJ1-1	CASSENSAEAFF	TGTGCCAGCAGTGAGAATAGTGCTGAAGCTTTCTTT
TRBV7-9	NA	few	TRBJ2-6	CASSLGTSSFSGANVLTF	TGTGCCAGCAGCTTAGGGACTTCTTCCTTCTCTGGGGCCAACGTCCTGACTTTC
TRBV7-9	NA	few	TRBJ1-2	CASSFDGGEADYGYTF	TGTGCCAGCAGCTTCGACGGGGGCGAGGCTGACTATGGCTACACCTTC
TRBV28	NA	few	TRBJ2-3	CASSLLAEVGTDTQYF	TGTGCCAGCAGTTTATTAGCGGAAGTAGGAACAGATACGCAGTATTTT
TRBV2	TRBD1	NA	TRBJ2-2	CASSEPGQGINSGELFF	TGTGCCAGCAGTGAGCCGGGACAGGGGATTAATTCCGGGGAGCTGTTTTTT
TRBV29-1	NA	few	TRBJ2-1	CSQQSGVAHEQFF	TGCAGCCAACAGAGTGGCGTTGCCCATGAGCAGTTCTTC
TRBV29-1	TRBD2	NA	TRBJ2-7	CSVGGGLAGSPLSYEQYF	TGCAGCGTTGGGGGCGGACTAGCGGGGTCCCCGCTCTCCTACGAGCAGTACTTC
TRBV19	NA	few	TRBJ1-5	CASGSRVGNQPQHF	TGTGCCAGTGGGAGCAGGGTGGGCAATCAGCCCCAGCATTTT
TRBV16	TRBD1	NA	TRBJ1-6	CASSQDIVGTGPSWNNSPLHF	TGTGCCAGCAGCCAAGACATAGTGGGGACAGGGCCCTCGTGGAATAATTCACCCCTCCACTTT
TRBV9	TRBD2	few	TRBJ2-1	CASSRQAGGPGDEQFF	TGTGCCAGCAGCCGTCAAGCGGGAGGTCCTGGAGATGAGCAGTTCTTC
TRBV4-2	NA	few	TRBJ2-1	CASSKDIGGSYNEQFF	TGTGCCAGCAGCAAGGACATCGGTGGGAGCTACAATGAGCAGTTCTTC
TRBV5-5	NA	few	TRBJ1-1	CASIWTNTEAFF	TGTGCCAGCATCTGGACGAACACTGAAGCTTTCTTT
TRBV9	NA	many	TRBJ1-5	CASSVGEGEYSNQPQHF	TGTGCCAGCAGCGTAGGGGAAGGGGAATATAGCAATCAGCCCCAGCATTTT
TRBV9	NA	many	TRBJ1-1	CASSVAGATEAFF	TGTGCCAGCAGCGTAGCAGGGGCCACTGAAGCTTTCTTT
TRBV10-3	NA	NA	TRBJ2-7	CAKKKMAGAPQEQYF	TGTGCCAAAAAGAAAATGGCGGGGGCGCCCCAGGAGCAGTACTTC
TRBV18	NA	few	TRBJ2-1	CASSPPTGDNEQFF	TGTGCCAGCTCACCACCGACAGGAGACAATGAGCAGTTCTTC
TRBV12-3/TRBV12-4	TRBD1	NA	TRBJ2-3	CASSWGQTESTDTQYF	TGTGCCAGCAGTTGGGGACAGACTGAGAGCACAGATACGCAGTATTTT
TRBV11-2	NA	many	TRBJ2-3	CASSLNLATDTQYF	TGTGCCAGCAGCTTAAATCTAGCCACAGATACGCAGTATTTT
TRBV7-9	NA	NA	TRBJ2-7	CASSITYEQYF	TGTGCCAGCAGCATTACCTACGAGCAGTACTTC
TRBV9	NA	NA	TRBJ2-2	CASSGEAGELFF	TGTGCCAGCAGCGGGGAAGCCGGGGAGCTGTTTTTT
TRBV25-1	TRBD2	NA	TRBJ2-7	CVSSNPSGREQYF	TGTGTCAGCAGTAATCCTAGCGGGAGGGAACAGTACTTC
TRBV28	NA	NA	TRBJ2-2	CASFSGVGELFF	TGTGCCAGCTTTTCCGGCGTAGGGGAGCTGTTTTTT
TRBV28	TRBD1	NA	TRBJ2-3	CASSQGADTQYF	TGTGCCAGCTCACAGGGGGCGGACACGCAGTATTTT
TRBV4-3	NA	NA	TRBJ1-1	CASSPITGLNTEAFF	TGCGCCAGCAGCCCGATTACAGGTCTGAACACTGAAGCTTTCTTT
TRBV4-3	NA	few	TRBJ2-1	CASSQGTGGGEQFF	TGCGCCAGCAGCCAAGGAACTGGCGGAGGGGAGCAGTTCTTC